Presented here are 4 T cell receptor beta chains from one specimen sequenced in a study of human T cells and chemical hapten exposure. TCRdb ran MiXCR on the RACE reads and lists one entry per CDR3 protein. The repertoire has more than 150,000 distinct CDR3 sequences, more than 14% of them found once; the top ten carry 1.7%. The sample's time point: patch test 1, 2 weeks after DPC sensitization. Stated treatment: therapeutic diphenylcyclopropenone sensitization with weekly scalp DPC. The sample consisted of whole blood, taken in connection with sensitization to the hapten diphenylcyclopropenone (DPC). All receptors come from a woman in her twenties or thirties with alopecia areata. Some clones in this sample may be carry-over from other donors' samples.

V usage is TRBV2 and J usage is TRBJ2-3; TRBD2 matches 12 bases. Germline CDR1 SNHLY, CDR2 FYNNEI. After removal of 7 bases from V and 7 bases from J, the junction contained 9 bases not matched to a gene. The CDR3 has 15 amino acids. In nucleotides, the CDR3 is TGTGCCAGCACCTTGACTAGCGGGGGCTCTTATACGCAGTATTTT. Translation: CASTLTSGGSYTQYF.

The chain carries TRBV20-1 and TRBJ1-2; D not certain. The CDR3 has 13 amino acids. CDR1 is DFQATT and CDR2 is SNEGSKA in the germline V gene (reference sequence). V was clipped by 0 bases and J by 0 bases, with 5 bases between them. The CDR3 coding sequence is TGCAGTGCTAGAGAAGGGTCTAACTATGGCTACACCTTC. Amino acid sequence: CSAREGSNYGYTF.

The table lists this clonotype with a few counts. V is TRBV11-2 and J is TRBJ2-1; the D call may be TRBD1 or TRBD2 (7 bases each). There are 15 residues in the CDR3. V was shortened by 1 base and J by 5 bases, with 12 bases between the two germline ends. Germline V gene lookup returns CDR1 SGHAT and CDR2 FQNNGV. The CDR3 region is CASSLVQGRDNEQFF. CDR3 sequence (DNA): TGTGCCAGCAGCTTAGTACAGGGGAGGGACAATGAGCAGTTCTTC. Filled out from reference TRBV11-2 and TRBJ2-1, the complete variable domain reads EAGVAQSPRYKIIEKRQSVAFWCNPISGHATLYWYQQILGQGPKLLIQFQNNGVVDDSQLPKDRFSAERLKGVDSTLKIQPAKLEDSAVYLCASSLVQGRDNEQFFGPGTRLTVL.

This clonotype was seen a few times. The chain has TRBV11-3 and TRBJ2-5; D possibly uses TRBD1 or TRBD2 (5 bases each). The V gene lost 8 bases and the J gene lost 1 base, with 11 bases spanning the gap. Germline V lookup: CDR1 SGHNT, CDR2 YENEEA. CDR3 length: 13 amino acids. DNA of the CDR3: TGTGCCAGCGAGTCCGGGGCCCAAGAGACCCAGTACTTC. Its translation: CASESGAQETQYF.